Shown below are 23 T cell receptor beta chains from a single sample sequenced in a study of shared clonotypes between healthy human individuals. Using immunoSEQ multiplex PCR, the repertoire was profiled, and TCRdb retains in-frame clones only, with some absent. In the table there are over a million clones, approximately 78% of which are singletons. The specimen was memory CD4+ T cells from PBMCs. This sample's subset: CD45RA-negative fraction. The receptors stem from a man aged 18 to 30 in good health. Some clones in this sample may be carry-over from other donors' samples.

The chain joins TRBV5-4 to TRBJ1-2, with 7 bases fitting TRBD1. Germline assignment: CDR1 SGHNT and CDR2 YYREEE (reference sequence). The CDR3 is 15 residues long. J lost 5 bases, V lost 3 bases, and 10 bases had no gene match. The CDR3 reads CASSWAGTDSYGYTF. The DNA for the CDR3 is TGTGCCAGCAGCTGGGCCGGGACAGACTCATATGGCTACACCTTC.

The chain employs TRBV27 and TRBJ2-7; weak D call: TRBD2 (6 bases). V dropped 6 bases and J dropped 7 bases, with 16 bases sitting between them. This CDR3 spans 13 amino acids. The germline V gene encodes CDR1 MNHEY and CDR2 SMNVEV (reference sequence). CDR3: CASRLRDSSEQYF. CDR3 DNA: TGTGCCAGCAGGCTTCGGGACTCCAGTGAGCAGTACTTC.

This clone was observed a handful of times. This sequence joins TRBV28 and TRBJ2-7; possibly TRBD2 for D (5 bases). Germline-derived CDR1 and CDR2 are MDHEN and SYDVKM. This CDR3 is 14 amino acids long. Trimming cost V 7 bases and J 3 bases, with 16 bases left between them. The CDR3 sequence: CASTSGRTLYEQYF. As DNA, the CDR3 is TGTGCCAGCACTTCCGGCCGGACTCTCTACGAGCAGTACTTC.

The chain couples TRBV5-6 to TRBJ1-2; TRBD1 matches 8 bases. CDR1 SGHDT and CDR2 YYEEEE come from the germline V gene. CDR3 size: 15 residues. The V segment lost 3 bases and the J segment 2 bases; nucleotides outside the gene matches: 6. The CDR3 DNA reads TGTGCCAGCAGCTCGGACAGGGAAGGCAACTATGGCTACACCTTC. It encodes CASSSDREGNYGYTF.

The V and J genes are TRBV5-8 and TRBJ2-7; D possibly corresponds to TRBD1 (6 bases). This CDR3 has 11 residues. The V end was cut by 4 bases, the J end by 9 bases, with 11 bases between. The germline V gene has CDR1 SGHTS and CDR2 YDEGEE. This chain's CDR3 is CASSQGTWQYF. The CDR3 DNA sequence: TGTGCCAGCAGCCAGGGGACATGGCAGTACTTC.

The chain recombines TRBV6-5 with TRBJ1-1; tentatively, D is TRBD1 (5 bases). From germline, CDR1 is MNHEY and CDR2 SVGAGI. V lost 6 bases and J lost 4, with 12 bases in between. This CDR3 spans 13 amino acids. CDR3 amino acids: CASSLGGSTEAFF. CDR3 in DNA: TGTGCCAGCAGCCTGGGGGGGAGCACTGAAGCTTTCTTT.

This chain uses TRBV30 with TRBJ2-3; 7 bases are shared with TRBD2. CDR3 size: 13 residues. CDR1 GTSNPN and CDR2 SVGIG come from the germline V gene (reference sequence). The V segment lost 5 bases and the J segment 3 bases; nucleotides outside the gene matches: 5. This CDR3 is CAWEWGGTDTQYF. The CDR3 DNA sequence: TGTGCCTGGGAGTGGGGAGGGACAGATACGCAGTATTTT.

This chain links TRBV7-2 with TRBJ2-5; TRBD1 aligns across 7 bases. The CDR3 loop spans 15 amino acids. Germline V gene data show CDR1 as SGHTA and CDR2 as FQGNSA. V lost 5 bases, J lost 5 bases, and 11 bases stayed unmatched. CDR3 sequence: CASSRTGSTGETQYF. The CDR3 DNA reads TGTGCCAGCAGCAGGACAGGCTCTACGGGGGAGACCCAGTACTTC.

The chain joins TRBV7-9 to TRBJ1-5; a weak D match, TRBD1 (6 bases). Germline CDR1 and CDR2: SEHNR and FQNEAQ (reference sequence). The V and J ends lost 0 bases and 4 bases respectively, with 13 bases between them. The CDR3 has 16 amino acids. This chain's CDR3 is CASSLAKGVGNQPQHF. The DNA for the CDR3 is TGTGCCAGCAGCTTAGCAAAGGGGGTTGGGAATCAGCCCCAGCATTTT.

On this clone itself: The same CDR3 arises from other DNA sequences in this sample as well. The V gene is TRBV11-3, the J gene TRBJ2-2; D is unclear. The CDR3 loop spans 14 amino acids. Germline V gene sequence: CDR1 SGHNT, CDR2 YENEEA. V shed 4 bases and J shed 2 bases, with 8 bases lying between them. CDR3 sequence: CASSSYQNTGELFF. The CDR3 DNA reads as TGTGCCAGCAGCTCCTACCAAAACACCGGGGAGCTGTTTTTT.

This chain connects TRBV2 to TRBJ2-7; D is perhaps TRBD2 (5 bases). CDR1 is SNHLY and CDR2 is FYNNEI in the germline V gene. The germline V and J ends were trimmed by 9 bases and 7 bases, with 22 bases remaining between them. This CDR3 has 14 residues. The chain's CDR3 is CASNWQPGSLEQYF. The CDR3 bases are TGTGCCAGTAACTGGCAGCCTGGGAGTCTGGAGCAGTACTTC.

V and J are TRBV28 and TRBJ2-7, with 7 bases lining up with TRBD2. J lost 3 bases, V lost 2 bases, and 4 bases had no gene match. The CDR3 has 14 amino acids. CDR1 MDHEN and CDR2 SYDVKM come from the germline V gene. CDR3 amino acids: CASSLAGARYEQYF. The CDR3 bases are TGTGCCAGCAGTTTAGCGGGAGCCCGCTACGAGCAGTACTTC.

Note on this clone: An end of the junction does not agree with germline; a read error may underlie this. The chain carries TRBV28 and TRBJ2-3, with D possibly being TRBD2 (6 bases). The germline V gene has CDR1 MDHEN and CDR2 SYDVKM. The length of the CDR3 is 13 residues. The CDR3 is CASSAIARGEEHF. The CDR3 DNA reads TGTGCCAGCAGTGCGATTGCGCGGGGTGAGGAGCATTTT.

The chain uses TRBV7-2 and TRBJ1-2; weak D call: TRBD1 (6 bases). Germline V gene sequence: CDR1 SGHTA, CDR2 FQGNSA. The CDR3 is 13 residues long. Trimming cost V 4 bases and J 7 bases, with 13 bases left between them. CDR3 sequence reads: CASSSGQQGGYTF. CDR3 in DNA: TGTGCCAGCAGCTCCGGACAGCAGGGTGGCTACACCTTC.

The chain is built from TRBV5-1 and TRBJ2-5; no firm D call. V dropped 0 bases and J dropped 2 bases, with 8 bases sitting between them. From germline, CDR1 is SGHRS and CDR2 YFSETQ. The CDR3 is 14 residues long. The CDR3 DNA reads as TGCGCCAGCAGCTTGGCCGGGCAGCAAGAGACCCAGTACTTC. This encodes CASSLAGQQETQYF. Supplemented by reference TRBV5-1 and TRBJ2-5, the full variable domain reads KAGVTQTPRYLIKTRGQQVTLSCSPISGHRSVSWYQQTPGQGLQFLFEYFSETQRNKGNFPGRFSGRQFSNSRSEMNVSTLELGDSALYLCASSLAGQQETQYFGPGTRLLVL.

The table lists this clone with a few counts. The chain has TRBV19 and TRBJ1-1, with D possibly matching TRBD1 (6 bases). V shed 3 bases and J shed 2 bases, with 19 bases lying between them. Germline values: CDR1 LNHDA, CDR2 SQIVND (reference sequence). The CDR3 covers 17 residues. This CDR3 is CASSISPGDRVNTEAFF. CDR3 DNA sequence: TGTGCCAGTAGTATTAGCCCAGGGGACCGGGTCAACACTGAAGCTTTCTTT.

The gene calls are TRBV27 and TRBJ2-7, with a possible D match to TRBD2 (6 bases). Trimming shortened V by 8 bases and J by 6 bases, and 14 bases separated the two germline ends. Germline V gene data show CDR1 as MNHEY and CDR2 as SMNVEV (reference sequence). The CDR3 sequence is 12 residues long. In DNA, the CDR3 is TGTGCCAGCTTCCGTCAGGGAGGCGAGCAGTACTTC. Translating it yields CASFRQGGEQYF.

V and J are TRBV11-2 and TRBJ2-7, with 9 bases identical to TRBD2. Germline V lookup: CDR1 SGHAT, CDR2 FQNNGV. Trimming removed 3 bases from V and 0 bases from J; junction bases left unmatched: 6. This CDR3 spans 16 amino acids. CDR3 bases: TGTGCCAGCAGCTTGGTAACGACTAGCGGCTCCTACGAGCAGTACTTC. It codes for CASSLVTTSGSYEQYF.

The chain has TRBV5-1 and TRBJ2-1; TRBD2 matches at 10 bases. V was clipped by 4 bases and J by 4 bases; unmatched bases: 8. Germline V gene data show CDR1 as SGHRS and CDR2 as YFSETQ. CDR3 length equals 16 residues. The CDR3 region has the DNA TGCGCCAGCAGCGCGGGGGCTAGCGGGAGTTACAATGAGCAGTTCTTC. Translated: CASSAGASGSYNEQFF. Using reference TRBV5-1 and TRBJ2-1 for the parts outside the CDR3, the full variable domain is KAGVTQTPRYLIKTRGQQVTLSCSPISGHRSVSWYQQTPGQGLQFLFEYFSETQRNKGNFPGRFSGRQFSNSRSEMNVSTLELGDSALYLCASSAGASGSYNEQFFGPGTRLTVL.

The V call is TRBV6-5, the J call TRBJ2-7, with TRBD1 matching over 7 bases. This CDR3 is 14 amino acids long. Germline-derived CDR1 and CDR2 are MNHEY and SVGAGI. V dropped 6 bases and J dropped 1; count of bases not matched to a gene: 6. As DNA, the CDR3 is TGTGCCAGCAGAAACAGGGGCCTTTCCTACGAGCAGTACTTC. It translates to CASRNRGLSYEQYF.

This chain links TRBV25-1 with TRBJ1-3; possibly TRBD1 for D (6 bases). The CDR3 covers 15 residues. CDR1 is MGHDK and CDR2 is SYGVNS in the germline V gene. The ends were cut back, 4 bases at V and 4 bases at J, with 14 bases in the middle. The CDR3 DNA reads TGTGCCAGCAGTGGGCCGGGGGCACTCGGAAACACCATATATTTT. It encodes CASSGPGALGNTIYF.

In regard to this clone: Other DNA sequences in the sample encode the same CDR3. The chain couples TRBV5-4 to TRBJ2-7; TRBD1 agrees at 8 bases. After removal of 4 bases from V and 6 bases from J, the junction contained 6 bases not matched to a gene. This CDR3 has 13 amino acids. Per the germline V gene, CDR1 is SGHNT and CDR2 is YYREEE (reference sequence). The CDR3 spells CASSADRGREQYF. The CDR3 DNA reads TGTGCCAGCAGCGCAGACAGGGGTCGCGAGCAGTACTTC.

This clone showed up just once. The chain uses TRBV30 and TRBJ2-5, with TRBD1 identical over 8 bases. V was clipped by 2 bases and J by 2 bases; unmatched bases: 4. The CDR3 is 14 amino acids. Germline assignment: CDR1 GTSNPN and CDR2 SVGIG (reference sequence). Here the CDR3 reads CAWSRTGFQETQYF. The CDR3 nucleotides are TGTGCCTGGAGTAGGACAGGGTTTCAAGAGACCCAGTACTTC.